The present TCR beta chain was sequenced within a study of blood T cell repertoires in COVID-19. Study in general: Some COVID-19 samples were acute and others convalescent; all came from the United States, Italy and Spain. Nucleic acid was either cDNA or gDNA, and it came from T cells, B-cell-depleted T cells, or PBMCs.

Authors' processing steps: Amplified reference gene primers provided the basis for estimating nucleated cell counts. TCRdb keeps only in-frame clones here, not all; method: immunoSEQ multiplex PCR. V, J and clone size are taken as reported in that table, and D and trimming were inferred from the DNA itself. The sample records roughly 100,000 clones, roughly 90% being singletons. CDR1 is LGHDT and CDR2 is YNNKEL in the germline V gene (reference sequence). The CDR3 totals 14 residues. Trimming cost V 5 bases and J 5 bases; bases outside gene matches: 7. The J gene is TRBJ1-1, the V gene TRBV3-1 (or the pseudogene TRBV3-2); TRBD1 agrees at 8 bases. The sequenced sample was peripheral blood. The receptor comes from a woman between 55 and 75 years old with acute or convalescent COVID-19. The CDR3 loop reads CASSFGQGVTEAFF. CDR3 bases: TGTGCCAGCAGCTTCGGACAGGGTGTGACTGAAGCTTTCTTT.